This TCR beta chain came from a study of shared clonotypes between healthy human individuals (dated by TCRdb to about 2020). Regarding the study in general: The cohort included a few men and a couple of women between 18 and 49 years of age. The study deeply sequenced blood TCR repertoires of about 5 healthy adults to estimate repertoire size and the extent of clonotype sharing between individuals. To increase sequencing depth and limit assay-specific biases, TCR repertoire library preparation and sequencing were carried out by different laboratories using diverse techniques. Per donor, leukapheresis produced somewhere between about 0.9 and 9.5 billion PBMCs. Summary of the overall study and its limitations: Based on pairwise subsampling, the degree of clonotype sharing among donors was expected to be affected by sequencing depth. Because the study included a small number of donors, the genetic and exposure-history diversity represented was limited. Only blood was sampled, and tissue TCR repertoires likely differ from those in blood.

The CDR3 numbers 14 residues from cysteine through phenylalanine. Left in the record is the CDR3 DNA by itself, 42 bases read in frame from the first base. The junction carries 21 bases between V and J, which are trimmed by 7 bases and 5 bases respectively. In the germline V gene, CDR1 corresponds to SQVTM and CDR2 to ANQGSEA. The donors were healthy, HIV-negative adults with no recently reported acute infections or vaccinations. Every donor was a Caucasian adult living in Nashville, Tennessee, USA. In the unsorted samples, roughly 90 million PBMCs were counted, and genomic DNA was extracted using the QIAamp DNA Blood Mini kit. Blood was collected by leukapheresis, and PBMCs were isolated by Ficoll-Histopaque density gradient centrifugation and then cryopreserved in liquid nitrogen vapor phase. Using the deep immunoSEQ assay, TCR CDR3 regions were amplified from genomic DNA by multiplex PCR. For each cell subset, the extracted genomic DNA was distributed evenly across all wells of several immunoSEQ 96-well plates, and each plate served as one replicate. Each replicate PCR for unsorted PBMC received approximately 0.3 ug genomic DNA, equal to approximately 30,000 T cell genomes. Ten immunoSEQ deep assay plates were used to sequence the unsorted PBMC genomic DNA. Purified libraries were quantified with a Qubit 3.0 fluorometer, sized on a Bioanalyzer 2100, and re-quantified with the KAPA Library Quantification kit. A separate single-read 150-cycle Illumina NextSeq 550 flow cell was used to sequence each immunoSEQ 96-well plate. The authors' pipeline ran thus. Because the immunoSEQ output included only junctional sequences and no quality scores, the filtering could not be the same as the filtering used for full-length reads. Sequences were annotated with PyIR, a Python wrapper for IgBLAST v1.9, and V/J genes and CDR3 were assigned using IMGT germline references. Reads with weak V/J assignments (E-value above 1e-6), missing CDR3, stop codons, out-of-frame junctions, or ambiguous translated residues were removed. V3J clonotypes were defined as sequences sharing the same inferred V gene, J gene, and CDR3 amino acid sequence. The percentage overlap between two repertoires was calculated by dividing the number of shared unique clonotypes by the size of the smaller repertoire. Repertoire richness was assessed with RTK rarefaction, the Chao1 estimator, and Recon v2.1 estimates of unobserved clonotypes. Drawn from immuneACCESS, this table holds only the in-frame rearrangements with V and J called that TCRdb kept. Clones are partly lost; checked studies trace under half to an unresolved V gene and leave the rest unexplained. V, J and clone size reflect that table, while D and trimming were determined from the DNA. This sample comprises approximately 500,000 clones, more than 65% of them detected only once. Clones ranked in the top ten supply about 13% of the sample.

For this clone: What antigen it recognizes has not been identified. No clone much larger than this one lies a single base away; base qualities are absent.

Sequenced sample: PBMCs. The sequence derives from a middle-aged woman in good health. Some clones in this sample may be carry-over from other donors' samples. Recombination connected TRBV29-1 to TRBJ2-7, with a weak D call of TRBD1 (5 bases match). DNA sequence: TGCAGCGCCTCACCTGGACATCTCTCGGACGAGCAGTACTTC. It specifies CSASPGHLSDEQYF.